Listed below are T cell receptor beta chains from one sample, sequenced in a study of T cell repertoires in cytomegalovirus infection. TCRdb re-called the reads through MiXCR, storing one row per CDR3 protein. The sample contains about 300,000 distinct CDR3 sequences, approximately 10% of which appear only once. Sequenced: PBMCs. The receptors were gathered from a human donor in good health (CMV status not recorded). Some clones in this sample may be carry-over from other donors' samples. Each CDR3 is given with its conserved first and last residue. The D gene is left open where the match is weak. Expanded clones get a size class; other rows say once, few or many, or leave the size out.

d_gene: NA; abundance: many; v_gene: TRBV7-2; j_gene: TRBJ1-2; CDR3aa: CASSLAEGSYGYTF; CDR3nt: TGTGCCAGCAGCTTAGCGGAGGGGAGCTATGGCTACACCTTC
d_gene: TRBD2; abundance: many; v_gene: TRBV7-2; j_gene: TRBJ2-3; CDR3aa: CASSPGLASDTQYF; CDR3nt: TGTGCCAGCAGCCCGGGACTAGCCTCTGATACGCAGTATTTT
d_gene: NA; abundance: many; v_gene: TRBV7-6; j_gene: TRBJ1-1; CDR3aa: CASSLTRGLGTEAFF; CDR3nt: TGTGCCAGCAGCTTAACTCGGGGTTTAGGTACTGAAGCTTTCTTT
d_gene: NA; abundance: many; v_gene: TRBV5-6; j_gene: TRBJ1-4; CDR3aa: CASSLRGLNEKLFF; CDR3nt: TGTGCCAGCAGCTTGCGAGGGCTTAATGAAAAACTGTTTTTT
d_gene: NA; abundance: few; v_gene: TRBV20-1; j_gene: TRBJ1-5; CDR3aa: CSARAGYNQPQHF; CDR3nt: TGCAGTGCTAGAGCAGGGTACAATCAGCCCCAGCATTTT
d_gene: NA; abundance: many; v_gene: TRBV7-2; j_gene: TRBJ2-5; CDR3aa: CASSLAGGSRETQYF; CDR3nt: TGTGCCAGCAGCTTAGCGGGAGGTAGCCGGGAGACCCAGTACTTC
d_gene: NA; abundance: NA; v_gene: TRBV12-3/TRBV12-4; j_gene: TRBJ2-2; CDR3aa: CASSLGGDNTGELFF; CDR3nt: TGTGCCAGCAGTTTAGGGGGAGATAACACCGGGGAGCTGTTTTTT
d_gene: NA; abundance: many; v_gene: TRBV7-9; j_gene: TRBJ2-5; CDR3aa: CASTPGTQYF; CDR3nt: TGTGCCAGCACCCCAGGGACCCAGTACTTC
d_gene: TRBD2; abundance: many; v_gene: TRBV20-1; j_gene: TRBJ2-3; CDR3aa: CSAESRTSGRTDTQYF; CDR3nt: TGCAGTGCTGAGTCGCGGACTAGCGGGCGCACAGATACGCAGTATTTT
d_gene: NA; abundance: NA; v_gene: TRBV6-2/TRBV6-3; j_gene: TRBJ1-6; CDR3aa: CASSYALGGASSYNSPLHF; CDR3nt: TGTGCCAGCAGTTACGCGTTGGGTGGGGCGAGCTCCTATAATTCACCCCTCCACTTT
d_gene: NA; abundance: many; v_gene: TRBV5-1; j_gene: TRBJ1-1; CDR3aa: CASSTATRNTEAFF; CDR3nt: TGCGCCAGCAGCACCGCCACAAGAAACACTGAAGCTTTCTTT
d_gene: NA; abundance: many; v_gene: TRBV15; j_gene: TRBJ2-3; CDR3aa: CATSRDGRSVGRSTDTQYF; CDR3nt: TGTGCCACCAGCAGAGATGGAAGGAGCGTCGGCCGTAGCACAGATACGCAGTATTTT
d_gene: NA; abundance: many; v_gene: TRBV25-1; j_gene: TRBJ2-3; CDR3aa: CASSPRTWADTQYF; CDR3nt: TGTGCCAGCAGCCCCAGGACATGGGCAGATACGCAGTATTTT
d_gene: NA; abundance: NA; v_gene: TRBV20-1; j_gene: TRBJ2-5; CDR3aa: CSARHAAAVQETQYF; CDR3nt: TGCAGTGCTAGGCACGCCGCGGCTGTCCAAGAGACCCAGTACTTC
d_gene: NA; abundance: NA; v_gene: TRBV20-1; j_gene: TRBJ1-1; CDR3aa: CSARDQARGTEAFF; CDR3nt: TGCAGTGCTAGAGATCAGGCGCGGGGCACTGAAGCTTTCTTT
d_gene: NA; abundance: many; v_gene: TRBV10-2; j_gene: TRBJ2-3; CDR3aa: CASSDERRLRDGPRGDTQYF; CDR3nt: TGCGCCAGCAGTGACGAGAGGAGACTCCGGGACGGACCTCGCGGGGATACGCAGTATTTT
d_gene: NA; abundance: many; v_gene: TRBV7-9; j_gene: TRBJ1-2; CDR3aa: CASSLDPVNYGYTF; CDR3nt: TGTGCCAGCAGCTTAGATCCAGTTAACTATGGCTACACCTTC
d_gene: NA; abundance: many; v_gene: TRBV29-1; j_gene: TRBJ1-2; CDR3aa: CSVDIEDDYGYTF; CDR3nt: TGCAGCGTTGACATTGAGGATGACTATGGCTACACCTTC
d_gene: NA; abundance: many; v_gene: TRBV20-1; j_gene: TRBJ1-4; CDR3aa: CSARPSSTTNEKLFF; CDR3nt: TGCAGTGCTAGACCCTCTTCTACAACTAATGAAAAACTGTTTTTT
d_gene: NA; abundance: NA; v_gene: TRBV5-5; j_gene: TRBJ1-5; CDR3aa: CASSLETAHNQPQHF; CDR3nt: TGTGCCAGCAGCTTGGAGACGGCCCACAATCAGCCCCAGCATTTT
d_gene: NA; abundance: many; v_gene: TRBV28; j_gene: TRBJ1-2; CDR3aa: CASTRKRGRMNYGYTF; CDR3nt: TGTGCCAGCACTCGAAAACGGGGGAGAATGAACTATGGCTACACCTTC
d_gene: NA; abundance: NA; v_gene: TRBV7-9; j_gene: TRBJ1-2; CDR3aa: CASQQGNGGYTF; CDR3nt: TGTGCCAGCCAACAGGGTAATGGTGGCTACACCTTC
d_gene: NA; abundance: many; v_gene: TRBV28; j_gene: TRBJ2-5; CDR3aa: CASKGRGWQTQYF; CDR3nt: TGTGCCAGCAAGGGCAGGGGTTGGCAGACCCAGTACTTC
d_gene: NA; abundance: many; v_gene: TRBV6-1; j_gene: TRBJ1-5; CDR3aa: CASSKEYSNQPQHF; CDR3nt: TGTGCCAGCAGTAAGGAGTATTCTAATCAGCCCCAGCATTTT
d_gene: NA; abundance: many; v_gene: TRBV28; j_gene: TRBJ1-2; CDR3aa: CASKTGTLNYGYTF; CDR3nt: TGTGCCAGCAAGACCGGGACGTTAAACTATGGCTACACCTTC
d_gene: NA; abundance: many; v_gene: TRBV28; j_gene: TRBJ1-5; CDR3aa: CASMIGGSYQPQHF; CDR3nt: TGTGCCAGCATGATCGGGGGGTCATATCAGCCCCAGCATTTT
d_gene: TRBD2; abundance: many; v_gene: TRBV4-2; j_gene: TRBJ2-1; CDR3aa: CASSSTGGDNKQFF; CDR3nt: TGTGCCAGCAGCTCGACGGGGGGGGATAATAAGCAGTTCTTC